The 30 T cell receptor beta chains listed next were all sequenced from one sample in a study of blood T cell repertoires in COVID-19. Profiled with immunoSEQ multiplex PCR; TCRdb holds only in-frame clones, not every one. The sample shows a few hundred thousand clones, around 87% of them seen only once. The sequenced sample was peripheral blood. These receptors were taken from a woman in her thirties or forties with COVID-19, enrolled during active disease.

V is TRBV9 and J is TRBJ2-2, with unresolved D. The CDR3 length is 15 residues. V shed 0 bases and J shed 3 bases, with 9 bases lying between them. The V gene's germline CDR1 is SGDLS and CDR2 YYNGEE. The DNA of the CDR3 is TGTGCCAGCAGCGTAGCCCCCTCGGACACCGGGGAGCTGTTTTTT. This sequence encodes CASSVAPSDTGELFF.

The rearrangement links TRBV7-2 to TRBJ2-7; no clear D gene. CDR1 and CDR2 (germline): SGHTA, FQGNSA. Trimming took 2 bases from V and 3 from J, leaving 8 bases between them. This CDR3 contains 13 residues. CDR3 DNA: TGTGCCAGCAGCTTACGTATCCGCTACGAGCAGTACTTC. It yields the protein CASSLRIRYEQYF.

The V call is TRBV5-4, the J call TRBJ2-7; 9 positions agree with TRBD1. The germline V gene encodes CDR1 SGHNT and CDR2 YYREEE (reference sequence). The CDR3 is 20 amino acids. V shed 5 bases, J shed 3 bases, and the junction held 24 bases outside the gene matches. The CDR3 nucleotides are TGTGCCAGCAGTTTTCTATATCAAAATCCCCCGCCGGGACAGGGCTACGAGCAGTACTTC. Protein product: CASSFLYQNPPPGQGYEQYF.

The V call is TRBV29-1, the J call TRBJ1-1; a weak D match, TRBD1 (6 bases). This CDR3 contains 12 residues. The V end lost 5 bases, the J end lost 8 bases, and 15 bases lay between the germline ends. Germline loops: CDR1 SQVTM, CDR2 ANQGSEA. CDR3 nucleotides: TGCAGCGTTTGCCGGGACAACCAAGAAGCTTTCTTT. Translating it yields CSVCRDNQEAFF.

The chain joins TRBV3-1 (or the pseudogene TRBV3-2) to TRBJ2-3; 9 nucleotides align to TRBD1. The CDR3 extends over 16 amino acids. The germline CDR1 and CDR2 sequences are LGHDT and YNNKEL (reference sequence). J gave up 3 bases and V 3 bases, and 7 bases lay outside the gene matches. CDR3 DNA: TGTGCCAGCAGCCAGCGGACAGGGGCGAATACAGATACGCAGTATTTT. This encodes CASSQRTGANTDTQYF.

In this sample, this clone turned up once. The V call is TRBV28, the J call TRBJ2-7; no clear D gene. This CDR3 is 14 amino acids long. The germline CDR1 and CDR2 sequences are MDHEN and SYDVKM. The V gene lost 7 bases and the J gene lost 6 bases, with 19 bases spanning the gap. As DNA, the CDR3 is TGTGCCAGCAACTCCCGCGGCCCTGCACGCGAGCAGTACTTC. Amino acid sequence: CASNSRGPAREQYF.

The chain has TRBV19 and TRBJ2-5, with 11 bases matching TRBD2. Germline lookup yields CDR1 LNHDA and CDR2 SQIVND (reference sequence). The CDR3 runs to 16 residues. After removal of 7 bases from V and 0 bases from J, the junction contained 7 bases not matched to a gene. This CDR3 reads CASTPTSGTYQETQYF. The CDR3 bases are TGTGCCAGTACCCCGACTAGCGGGACGTACCAAGAGACCCAGTACTTC.

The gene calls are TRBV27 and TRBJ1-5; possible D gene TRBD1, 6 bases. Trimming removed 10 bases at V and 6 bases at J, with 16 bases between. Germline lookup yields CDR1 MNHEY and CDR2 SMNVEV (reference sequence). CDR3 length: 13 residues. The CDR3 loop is CAIGQGTSQPQHF. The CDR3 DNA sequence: TGTGCCATCGGGCAGGGGACCAGTCAGCCCCAGCATTTT.

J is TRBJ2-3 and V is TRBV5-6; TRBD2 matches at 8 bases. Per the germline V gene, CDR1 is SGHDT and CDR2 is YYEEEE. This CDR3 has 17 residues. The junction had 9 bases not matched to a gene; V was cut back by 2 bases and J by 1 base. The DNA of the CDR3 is TGTGCCAGCAGCTTTGCCCTAGGAGCGGGGGGCACAGATACGCAGTATTTT. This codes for CASSFALGAGGTDTQYF.

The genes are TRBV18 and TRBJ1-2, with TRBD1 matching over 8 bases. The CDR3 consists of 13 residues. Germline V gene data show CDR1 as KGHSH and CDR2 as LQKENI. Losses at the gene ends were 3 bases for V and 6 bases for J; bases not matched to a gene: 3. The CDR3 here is CASSPDRENGYTF. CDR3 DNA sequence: TGTGCCAGCTCACCGGACAGGGAGAATGGCTACACCTTC.

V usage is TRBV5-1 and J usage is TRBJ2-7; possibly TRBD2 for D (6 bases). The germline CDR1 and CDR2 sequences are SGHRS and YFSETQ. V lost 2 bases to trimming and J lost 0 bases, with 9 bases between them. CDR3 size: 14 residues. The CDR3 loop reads CASSFSGSSYEQYF. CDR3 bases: TGCGCCAGCAGCTTTAGCGGTAGCTCCTACGAGCAGTACTTC. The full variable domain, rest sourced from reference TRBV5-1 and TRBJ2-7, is KAGVTQTPRYLIKTRGQQVTLSCSPISGHRSVSWYQQTPGQGLQFLFEYFSETQRNKGNFPGRFSGRQFSNSRSEMNVSTLELGDSALYLCASSFSGSSYEQYFGPGTRLTVT.

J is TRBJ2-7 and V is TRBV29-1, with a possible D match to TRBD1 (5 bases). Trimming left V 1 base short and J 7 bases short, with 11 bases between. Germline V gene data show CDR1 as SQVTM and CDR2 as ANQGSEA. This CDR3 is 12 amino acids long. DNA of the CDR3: TGCAGCGTTGAAGGGGCGGCAGGGGAGCAGTACTTC. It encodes CSVEGAAGEQYF.

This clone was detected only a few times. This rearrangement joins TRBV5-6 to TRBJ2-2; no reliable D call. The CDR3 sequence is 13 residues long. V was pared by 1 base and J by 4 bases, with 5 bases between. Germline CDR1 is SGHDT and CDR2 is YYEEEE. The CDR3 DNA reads TGTGCCAGCAGCTTGATAGTCACCGGGGAGCTGTTTTTT. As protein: CASSLIVTGELFF.

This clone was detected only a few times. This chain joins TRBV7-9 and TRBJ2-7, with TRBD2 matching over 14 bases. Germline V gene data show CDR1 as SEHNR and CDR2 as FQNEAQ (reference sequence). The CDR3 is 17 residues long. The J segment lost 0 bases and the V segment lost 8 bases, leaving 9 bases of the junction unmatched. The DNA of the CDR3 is TGTGCCAGCGAGCAGACTAGCGGGAGGGTTTTCTCCTACGAGCAGTACTTC. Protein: CASEQTSGRVFSYEQYF.

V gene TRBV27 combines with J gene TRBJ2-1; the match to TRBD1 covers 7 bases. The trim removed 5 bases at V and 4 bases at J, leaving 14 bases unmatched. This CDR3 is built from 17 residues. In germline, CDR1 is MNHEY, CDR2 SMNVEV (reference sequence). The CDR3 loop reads CASSLSSEGAKYNEQFF. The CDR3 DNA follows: TGTGCCAGCAGTCTCAGCTCCGAGGGGGCAAAATACAATGAGCAGTTCTTC.

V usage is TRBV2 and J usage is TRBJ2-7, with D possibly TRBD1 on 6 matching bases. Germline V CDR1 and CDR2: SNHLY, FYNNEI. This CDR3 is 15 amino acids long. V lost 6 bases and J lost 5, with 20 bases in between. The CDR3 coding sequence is TGTGCCAGCAGCCCTGAGAGTTCCAGGGGTAACGAGCAGTACTTC. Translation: CASSPESSRGNEQYF.

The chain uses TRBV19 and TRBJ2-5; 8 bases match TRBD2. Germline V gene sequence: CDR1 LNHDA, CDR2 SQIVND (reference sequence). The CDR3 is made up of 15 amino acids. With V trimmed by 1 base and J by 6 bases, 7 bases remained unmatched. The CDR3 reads CASSIGRGGLKTQYF. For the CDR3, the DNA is TGTGCCAGTAGTATAGGGCGCGGGGGGCTGAAGACCCAGTACTTC.

This CDR3 reads CATHVTGINQPQHF. DNA of the CDR3: TGTGCCACCCACGTTACAGGGATTAATCAGCCCCAGCATTTT. The chain carries TRBV6-5 and TRBJ1-5, with a tentative D call TRBD1 (6 bases). V lost 10 bases and J 4 bases, leaving 17 bases between the germline ends. This CDR3 is built from 14 residues. Germline V CDR1 and CDR2: MNHEY, SVGAGI.

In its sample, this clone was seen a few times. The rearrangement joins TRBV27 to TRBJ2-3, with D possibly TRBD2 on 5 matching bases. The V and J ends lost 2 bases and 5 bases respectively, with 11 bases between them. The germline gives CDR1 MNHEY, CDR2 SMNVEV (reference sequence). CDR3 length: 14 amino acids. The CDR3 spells CASSLIPRGDTQYF. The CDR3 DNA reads TGTGCCAGCAGTTTAATACCCCGGGGAGATACGCAGTATTTT.

CDR3 residues: CASSPLLSLLNTEAFF. Written as DNA, the CDR3 is TGTGCCAGTAGTCCCTTGTTGAGCCTACTGAACACTGAAGCTTTCTTT. The chain links TRBV19 to TRBJ1-1; D is ambiguous. The germline V gene encodes CDR1 LNHDA and CDR2 SQIVND (reference sequence). The CDR3 loop spans 16 amino acids. Trimming left V 5 bases short and J 0 bases short, with 16 bases between. Supplemented by reference TRBV19 and TRBJ1-1, the full variable domain reads DGGITQSPKYLFRKEGQNVTLSCEQNLNHDAMYWYRQDPGQGLRLIYYSQIVNDFQKGDIAEGYSVSREKKESFPLTVTSAQKNPTAFYLCASSPLLSLLNTEAFFGQGTRLTVV.

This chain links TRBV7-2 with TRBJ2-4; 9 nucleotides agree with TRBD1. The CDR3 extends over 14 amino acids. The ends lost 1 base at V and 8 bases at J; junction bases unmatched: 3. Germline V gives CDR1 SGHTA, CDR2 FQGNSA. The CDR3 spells CASSLERTGDIQYF. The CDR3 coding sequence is TGTGCCAGCAGCTTAGAAAGGACAGGGGACATTCAGTACTTC.

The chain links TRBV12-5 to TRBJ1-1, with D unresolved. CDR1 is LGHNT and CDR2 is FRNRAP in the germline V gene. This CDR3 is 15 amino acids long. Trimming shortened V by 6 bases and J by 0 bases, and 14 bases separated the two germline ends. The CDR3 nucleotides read TGTGCTAGTGGCCTGTTGGCCGGGATGAACACTGAAGCTTTCTTT. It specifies CASGLLAGMNTEAFF.

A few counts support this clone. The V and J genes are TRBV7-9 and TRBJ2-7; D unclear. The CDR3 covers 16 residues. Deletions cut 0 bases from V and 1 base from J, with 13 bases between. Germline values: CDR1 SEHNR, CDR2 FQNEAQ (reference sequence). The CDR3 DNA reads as TGTGCCAGCAGCTTAGCGCGCGACTCCCCTTCCTACGAGCAGTACTTC. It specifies CASSLARDSPSYEQYF.

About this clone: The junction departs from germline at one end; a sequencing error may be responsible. CDR3 sequence reads: CASSERGYVQYF. The CDR3, as DNA: TGTGCCAGCAGTGAACGAGGGTACGTGCAGTACTTC. The chain uses TRBV6-1 and TRBJ2-7, with D tentatively TRBD2 (5 bases). This CDR3 is 12 amino acids long. Per germline, CDR1 MNHNS and CDR2 SASEGT.

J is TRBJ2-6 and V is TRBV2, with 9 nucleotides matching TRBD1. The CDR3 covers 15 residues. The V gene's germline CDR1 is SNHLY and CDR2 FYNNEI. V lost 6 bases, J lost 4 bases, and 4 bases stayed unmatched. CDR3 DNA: TGTGCCAGCAGGATACAGGGGGCCGGGGCCAACGTCCTGACTTTC. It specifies CASRIQGAGANVLTF.

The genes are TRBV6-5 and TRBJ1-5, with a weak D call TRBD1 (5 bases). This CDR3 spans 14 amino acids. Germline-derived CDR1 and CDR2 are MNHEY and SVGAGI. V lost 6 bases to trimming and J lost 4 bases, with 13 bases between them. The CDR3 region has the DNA TGTGCCAGCAGCTTAGACAGCTTAAATCAGCCCCAGCATTTT. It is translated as CASSLDSLNQPQHF.

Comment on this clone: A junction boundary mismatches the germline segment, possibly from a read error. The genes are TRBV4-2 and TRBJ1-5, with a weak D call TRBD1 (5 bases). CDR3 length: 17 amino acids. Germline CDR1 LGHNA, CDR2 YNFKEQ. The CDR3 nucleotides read TGTGCCAGCAGCCAAGTAATAGGGGCATCTGGCAAACAGCCCCAGCATTTT. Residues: CASSQVIGASGKQPQHF.

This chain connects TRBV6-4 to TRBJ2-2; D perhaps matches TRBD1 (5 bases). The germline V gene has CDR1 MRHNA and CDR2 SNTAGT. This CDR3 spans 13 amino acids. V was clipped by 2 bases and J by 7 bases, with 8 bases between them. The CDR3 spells CASSDRGVGELFF. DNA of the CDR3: TGTGCCAGCAGTGACAGGGGTGTCGGGGAGCTGTTTTTT.

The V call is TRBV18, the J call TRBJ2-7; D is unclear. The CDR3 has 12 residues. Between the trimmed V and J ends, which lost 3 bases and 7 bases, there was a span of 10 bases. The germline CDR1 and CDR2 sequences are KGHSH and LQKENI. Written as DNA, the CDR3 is TGTGCCAGCTCACCCCTCCCGGGTGAGCAGTACTTC. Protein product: CASSPLPGEQYF.

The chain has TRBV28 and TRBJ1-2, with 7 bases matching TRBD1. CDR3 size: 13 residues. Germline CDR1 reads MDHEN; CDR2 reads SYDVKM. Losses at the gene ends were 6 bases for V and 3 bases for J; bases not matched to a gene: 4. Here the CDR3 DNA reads TGTGCCAGCAGGGAGACAGGGTACTATGGCTACACCTTC. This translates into CASRETGYYGYTF.